This T cell receptor (beta chain) appears in the sequencing data of a study of T-cell memory formation after mild COVID-19 (dated by TCRdb to about 2021). The study in broad terms: TCR sequence clusters from the two donors were found to be largely donor specific. The cohort comprised two young, previously healthy adult volunteers, one female and one male. In a couple of donors, T-cell clones that expanded and contracted after mild COVID-19 were tracked by sequencing TCRalpha and TCRbeta repertoires over time.

General conclusions and limits of the study: Clones that contracted from day 15 to 85 showed balanced CD4/CD8 phenotypes, whereas a second wave of clones that expanded from day 15 to 37 leaned towards CD4+. SARS-CoV-2 specificity of the second-wave clones peaking on day 37 was not confirmed. Some responding clones were found in pre-infection memory, which suggests that pre-existing cross-reactive memory T cells took part in the SARS-CoV-2 response. Contracting CD4+ clones turned up mainly in the CM and EM memory subsets, whereas EMRA was where CD8+ clones were enriched. The study covered only a couple of mild cases, and larger cohorts including severe cases with pre-infection samples were considered necessary.

Ficoll-Paque density gradient centrifugation was the method used to isolate PBMCs. Instrument used: Illumina NovaSeq 6000. Using 5'RACE with constant-segment primers, TCRalpha and TCRbeta cDNA libraries were constructed, with sample barcodes and unique molecular identifiers added in the process. RNA was extracted from every sample with Trizol reagent. Libraries were amplified in two PCR steps, with a second sample barcode and Illumina TruSeq adapters added in the second step. Sequencing of libraries was performed on an Illumina NovaSeq with 2 x 150 bp paired-end reads. As for the authors' bioinformatics: With migec v1.2.7, reads were demultiplexed and then collapsed into UMI-guided consensus sequences. Using mixcr v2.1.11, UMI consensuses were aligned to TRA and TRB V and J templates and then assembled into clonotypes. A clonotype was counted as expanded or contracted only if both edgeR and NoisET called the change significant, with noise models trained on biological replicates. edgeR calls used a false discovery rate-adjusted p below 0.01 and a log2 fold-change threshold of 1. As an exploratory analysis of dynamics, PCA with hierarchical clustering was applied to max-normalized trajectories of the 1000 most abundant clonotypes. The CD4 or CD8 phenotype of responding clones was assigned using the separately sequenced CD4+ and CD8+ repertoires. TCRdb passed the public sequencing reads through fastp at Q25 and MiXCR, retaining productive beta sequences. A single entry per CDR3 protein holds the most common genes and DNA from its merged rows. In this record, the V and J calls reflect TCRdb's handling and not the investigators' own analysis. Here the sample has approximately 260,000 distinct CDR3 sequences; 15% to 20% occur a single time. The top ten hold 3% to 4.5% of the sample.

The germline V gene provides CDR1 SGHAT and CDR2 FQNNGV. Unmatched junction bases come to 4, with V trimmed by 3 bases and J by 10 bases. There are 14 amino acids in the CDR3, from cysteine to phenylalanine inclusive. This entry keeps only the CDR3 DNA: 42 bases, framed from base 1. Notes on this clonotype: Its antigen is not yet known. Per-base qualities were not stored, and no clone one base away is much larger.

The chain couples TRBV11-2 to TRBJ1-6, with 9 bases in between that match TRBD1. The sequencing sample was made of PBMCs or a T cell subset sorted from them (not recorded which). This receptor was taken from a man aged 18 to 30 who had mild COVID-19 (a few samples of this study predate the infection). The sample titles of this study are shuffled in the database, so cell type and time point are left out; the donor was told from shared clones. The CDR3 reads as follows: CASSLDRGWSPLHF. The DNA is as follows: TGTGCCAGCAGCTTGGACAGGGGATGGTCACCCCTCCACTTT.